This T cell receptor (beta chain) derives from a study of blood T cell repertoires in COVID-19. In the study overall: Specimens from acute and convalescent COVID-19 originated in the United States, Italy and Spain.

Germline trimming cut 2 bases from V and 4 bases from J; bases unmatched to any gene: 4. Germline V gene sequence: CDR1 SNHLY, CDR2 FYNNEI. This CDR3 contains 15 residues. Some clones are missing from TCRdb's copy, which holds only in-frame ones; the method was immunoSEQ multiplex PCR. The sample shows tens of thousands of clones, around 89% of them seen only once. The source is a man aged 25-45 years with active or convalescent COVID-19. The sequenced material came from peripheral blood. The chain couples TRBV2 to TRBJ1-5; 8 bases are shared with TRBD1. CDR3: CASSETGGSNQPQHF. The DNA of the CDR3 is TGTGCCAGCAGTGAAACAGGGGGTAGTAATCAGCCCCAGCATTTT.